The clone carrying this TCR beta chain was seen at least ten times. RNA transcripts were the template for amplifying TCR beta CDR3 regions. Initially, a first-round RT-PCR of the TCR CDR3 employed the HTBI primer set. TCRdb re-called the multiplex PCR reads with MiXCR, one entry per CDR3 protein. The profile shows approximately 370,000 distinct CDR3 sequences, 17% of them singletons. The V end lost 9 bases, the J end lost 2 bases, and 7 bases lay between the germline ends. CDR1 and CDR2 (germline): LNHDA, SQIVND (reference sequence). This CDR3 contains 11 residues. The data belong to a study of T cells in Graves' hyperthyroidism and ophthalmopathy.

The TCR originated in a woman between 25 and 40 years old with Graves' hyperthyroidism that later progressed to Graves' ophthalmopathy. Sample: blood. The J gene is TRBJ1-2, the V gene TRBV19; D call uncertain. CDR3 residues: CASGWNYGYTF. The DNA for the CDR3 is TGTGCCAGCGGGTGGAACTATGGCTACACCTTC.